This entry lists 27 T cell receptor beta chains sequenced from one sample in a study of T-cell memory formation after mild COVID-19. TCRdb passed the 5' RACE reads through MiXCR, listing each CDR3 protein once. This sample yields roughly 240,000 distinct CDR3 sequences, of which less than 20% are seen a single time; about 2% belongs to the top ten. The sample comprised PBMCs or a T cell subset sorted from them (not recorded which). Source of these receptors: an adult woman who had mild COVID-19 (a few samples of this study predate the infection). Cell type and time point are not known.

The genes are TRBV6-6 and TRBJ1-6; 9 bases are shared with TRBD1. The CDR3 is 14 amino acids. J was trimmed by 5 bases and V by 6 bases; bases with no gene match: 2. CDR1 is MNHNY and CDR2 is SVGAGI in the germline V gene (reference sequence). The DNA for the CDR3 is TGTGCCAGCAGGGGGACAGGGCATAATTCACCCCTCCACTTT. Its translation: CASRGTGHNSPLHF.

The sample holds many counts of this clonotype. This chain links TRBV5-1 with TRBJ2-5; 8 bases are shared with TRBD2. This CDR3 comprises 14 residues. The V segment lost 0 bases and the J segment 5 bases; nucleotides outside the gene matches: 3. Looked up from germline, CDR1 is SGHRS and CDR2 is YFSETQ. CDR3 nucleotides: TGCGCCAGCAGCTTGGTAGCGGGACGGGAGACCCAGTACTTC. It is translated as CASSLVAGRETQYF. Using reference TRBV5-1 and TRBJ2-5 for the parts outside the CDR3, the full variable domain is KAGVTQTPRYLIKTRGQQVTLSCSPISGHRSVSWYQQTPGQGLQFLFEYFSETQRNKGNFPGRFSGRQFSNSRSEMNVSTLELGDSALYLCASSLVAGRETQYFGPGTRLLVL.

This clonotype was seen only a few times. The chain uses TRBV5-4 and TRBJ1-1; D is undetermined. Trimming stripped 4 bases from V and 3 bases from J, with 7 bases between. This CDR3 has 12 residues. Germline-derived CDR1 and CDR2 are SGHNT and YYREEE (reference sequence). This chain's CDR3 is CASSLPHTEAFF. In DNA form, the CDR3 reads TGTGCCAGCAGCCTACCCCACACTGAAGCTTTCTTT.

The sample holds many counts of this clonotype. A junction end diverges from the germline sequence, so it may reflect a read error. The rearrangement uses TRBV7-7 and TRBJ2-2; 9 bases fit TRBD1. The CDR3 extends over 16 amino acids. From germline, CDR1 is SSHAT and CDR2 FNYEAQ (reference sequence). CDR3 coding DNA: TGTGCTAGCAGCTCGGGACAGGGTAAATGGAACGGGGAGCTGTTTTTT. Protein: CASSSGQGKWNGELFF.

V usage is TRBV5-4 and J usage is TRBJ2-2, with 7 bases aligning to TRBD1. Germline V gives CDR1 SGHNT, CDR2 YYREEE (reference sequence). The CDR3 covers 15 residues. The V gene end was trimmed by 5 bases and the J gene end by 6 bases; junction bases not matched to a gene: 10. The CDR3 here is CASSSATGSSGELFF. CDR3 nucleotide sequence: TGTGCCAGCAGTTCTGCGACAGGGTCCTCCGGGGAGCTGTTTTTT.

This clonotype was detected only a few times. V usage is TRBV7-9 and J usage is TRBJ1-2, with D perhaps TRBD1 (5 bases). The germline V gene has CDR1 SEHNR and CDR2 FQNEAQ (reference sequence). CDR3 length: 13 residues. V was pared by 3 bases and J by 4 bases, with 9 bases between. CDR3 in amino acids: CASSLGGTYGYTF. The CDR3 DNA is TGTGCCAGCAGCTTGGGGGGGACCTATGGCTACACCTTC. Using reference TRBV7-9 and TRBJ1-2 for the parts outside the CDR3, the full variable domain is DTGVSQNPRHKITKRGQNVTFRCDPISEHNRLYWYRQTLGQGPEFLTYFQNEAQLEKSRLLSDRFSAERPKGSFSTLEIQRTEQGDSAMYLCASSLGGTYGYTFGSGTRLTVV.

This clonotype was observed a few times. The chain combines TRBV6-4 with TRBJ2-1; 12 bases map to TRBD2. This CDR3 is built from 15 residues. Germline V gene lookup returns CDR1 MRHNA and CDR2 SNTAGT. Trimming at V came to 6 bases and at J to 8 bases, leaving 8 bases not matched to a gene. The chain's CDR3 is CASRQTSGSLYEQFF. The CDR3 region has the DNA TGTGCCAGCAGGCAGACTAGCGGGAGTCTTTATGAGCAGTTCTTC.

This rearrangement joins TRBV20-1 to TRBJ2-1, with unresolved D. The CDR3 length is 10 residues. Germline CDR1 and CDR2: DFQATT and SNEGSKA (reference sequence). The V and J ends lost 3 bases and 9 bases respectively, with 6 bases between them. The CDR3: CSARGVEQFF. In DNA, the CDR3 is TGCAGTGCTAGGGGCGTTGAGCAGTTCTTC.

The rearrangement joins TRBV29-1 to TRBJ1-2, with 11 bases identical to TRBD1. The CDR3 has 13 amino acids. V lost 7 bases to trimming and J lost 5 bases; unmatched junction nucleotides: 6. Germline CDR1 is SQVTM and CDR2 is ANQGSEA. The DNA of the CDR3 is TGCAGCGCCCGGACAGGGGGCGGGTATGGCTACACCTTC. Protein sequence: CSARTGGGYGYTF.

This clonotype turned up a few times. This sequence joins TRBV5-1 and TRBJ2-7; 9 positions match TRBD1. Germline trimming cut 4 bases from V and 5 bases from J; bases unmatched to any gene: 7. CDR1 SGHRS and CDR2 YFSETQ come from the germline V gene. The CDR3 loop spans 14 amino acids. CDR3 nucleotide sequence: TGCGCCAGCAGCGAAGGGACAGGGTACAACGAGCAGTACTTC. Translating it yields CASSEGTGYNEQYF.

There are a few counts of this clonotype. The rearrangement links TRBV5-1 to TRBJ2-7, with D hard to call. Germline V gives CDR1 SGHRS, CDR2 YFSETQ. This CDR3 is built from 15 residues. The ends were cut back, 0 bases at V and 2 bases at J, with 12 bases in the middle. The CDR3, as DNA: TGCGCCAGCAGCTTGGTCAGTTCGGCTACCTACGAGCAGTACTTC. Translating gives CASSLVSSATYEQYF.

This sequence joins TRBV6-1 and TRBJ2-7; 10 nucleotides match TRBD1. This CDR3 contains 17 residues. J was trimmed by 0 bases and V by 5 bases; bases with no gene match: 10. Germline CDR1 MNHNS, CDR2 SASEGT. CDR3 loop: CASSFTTRTGGSYEQYF. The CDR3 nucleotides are TGTGCCAGCAGTTTTACGACTAGGACAGGGGGCTCCTACGAGCAGTACTTC.

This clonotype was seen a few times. CDR3 region: CASSPGTSGVNEQFF. The CDR3 bases are TGTGCCAGCAGCCCCGGGACTAGCGGGGTCAATGAGCAGTTCTTC. The V gene is TRBV9, the J gene TRBJ2-1, with 13 bases lining up with TRBD2. The CDR3 loop spans 15 amino acids. Germline lookup yields CDR1 SGDLS and CDR2 YYNGEE. J was trimmed by 6 bases and V by 4 bases; bases with no gene match: 4.

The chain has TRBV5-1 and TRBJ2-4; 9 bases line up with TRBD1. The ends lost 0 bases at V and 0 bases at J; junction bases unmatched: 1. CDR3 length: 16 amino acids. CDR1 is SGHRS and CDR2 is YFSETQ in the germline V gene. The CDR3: CASSLDRGLAKNIQYF. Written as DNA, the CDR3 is TGCGCCAGCAGCTTGGACAGGGGGCTAGCCAAAAACATTCAGTACTTC.

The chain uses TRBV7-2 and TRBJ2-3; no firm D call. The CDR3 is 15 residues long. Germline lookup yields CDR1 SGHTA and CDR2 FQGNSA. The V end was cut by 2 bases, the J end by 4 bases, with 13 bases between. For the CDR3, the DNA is TGTGCCAGCAGCTTACAGACTGGTAGACCAGATACGCAGTATTTT. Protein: CASSLQTGRPDTQYF.

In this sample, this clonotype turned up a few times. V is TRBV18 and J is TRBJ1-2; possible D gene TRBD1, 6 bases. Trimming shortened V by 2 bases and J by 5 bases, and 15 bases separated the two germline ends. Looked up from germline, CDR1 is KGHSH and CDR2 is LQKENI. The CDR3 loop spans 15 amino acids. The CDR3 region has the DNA TGTGCCAGCTCACCAGGGACATTCCCTGGGTATGGCTACACCTTC. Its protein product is CASSPGTFPGYGYTF.

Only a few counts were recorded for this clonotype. The CDR3 coding sequence is TGTGCCAGCAGCCAAAGGCCGGGACTAGCGGGAGTAAGTCATGAGCAGTTCTTC. Protein product: CASSQRPGLAGVSHEQFF. The chain combines TRBV14 with TRBJ2-1; 14 nucleotides align to TRBD2. V was pared by 2 bases and J by 8 bases, with 11 bases of the junction left unmatched. This CDR3 has 18 amino acids. Germline CDR1 and CDR2: SGHDN and FVKESK. The full variable domain, completed using reference TRBV14 and TRBJ2-1, is EAGVTQFPSHSVIEKGQTVTLRCDPISGHDNLYWYRRVMGKEIKFLLHFVKESKQDESGMPNNRFLAERTGGTYSTLKVQPAELEDSGVYFCASSQRPGLAGVSHEQFFGPGTRLTVL.

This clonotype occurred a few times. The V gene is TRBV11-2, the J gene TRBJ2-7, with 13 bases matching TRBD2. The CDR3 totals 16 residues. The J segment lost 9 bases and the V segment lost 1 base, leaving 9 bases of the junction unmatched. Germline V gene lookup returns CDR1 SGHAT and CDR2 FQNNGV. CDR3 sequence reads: CASSLGGLAGLWVQYF. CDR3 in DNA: TGTGCCAGCAGCTTAGGGGGACTAGCGGGGTTATGGGTGCAGTACTTC.

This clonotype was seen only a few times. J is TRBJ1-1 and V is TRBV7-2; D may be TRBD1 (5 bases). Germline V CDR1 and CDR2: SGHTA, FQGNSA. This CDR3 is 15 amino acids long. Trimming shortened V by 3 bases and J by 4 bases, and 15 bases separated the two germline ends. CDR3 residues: CASSFQGGVRTEAFF. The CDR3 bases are TGTGCCAGCAGCTTTCAGGGTGGGGTACGCACTGAAGCTTTCTTT.

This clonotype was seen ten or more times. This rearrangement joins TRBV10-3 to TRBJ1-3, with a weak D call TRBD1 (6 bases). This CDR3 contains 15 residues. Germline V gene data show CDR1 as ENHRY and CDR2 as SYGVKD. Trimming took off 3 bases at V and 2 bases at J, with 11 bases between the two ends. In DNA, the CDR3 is TGTGCCATCAGTGACCCAGGGGAAGCTGGAAACACCATATATTTT. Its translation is CAISDPGEAGNTIYF.

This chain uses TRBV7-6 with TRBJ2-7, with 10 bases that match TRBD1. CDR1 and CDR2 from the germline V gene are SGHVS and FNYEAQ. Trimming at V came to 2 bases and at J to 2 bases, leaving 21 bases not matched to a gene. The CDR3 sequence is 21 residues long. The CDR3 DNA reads TGTGCCAGCAGCTTATCCTCTTCGGGGGACAGGGGCGACCAACCTCCCTACGAGCAGTACTTC. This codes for CASSLSSSGDRGDQPPYEQYF.

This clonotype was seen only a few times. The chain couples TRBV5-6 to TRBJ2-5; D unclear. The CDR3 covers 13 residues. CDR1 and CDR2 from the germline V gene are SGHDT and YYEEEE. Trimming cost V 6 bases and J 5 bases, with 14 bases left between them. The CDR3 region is CASTQRVVETQYF. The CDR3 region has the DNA TGTGCCAGCACCCAACGGGTAGTTGAGACCCAGTACTTC.

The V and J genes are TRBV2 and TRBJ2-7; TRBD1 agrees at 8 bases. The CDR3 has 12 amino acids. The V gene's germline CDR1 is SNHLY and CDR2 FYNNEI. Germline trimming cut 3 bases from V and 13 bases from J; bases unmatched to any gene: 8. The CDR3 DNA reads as TGTGCCAGCAGTGATGACAGGGGCCTGTGTTACTTC. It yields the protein CASSDDRGLCYF.

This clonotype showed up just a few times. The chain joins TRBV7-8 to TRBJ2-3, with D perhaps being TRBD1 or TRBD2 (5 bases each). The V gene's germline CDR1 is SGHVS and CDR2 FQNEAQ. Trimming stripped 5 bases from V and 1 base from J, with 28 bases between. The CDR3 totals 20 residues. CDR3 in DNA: TGTGCCAGCAGCAAAGTCTCCGGGACCGCACTGGCCTACGGCACAGATACGCAGTATTTT. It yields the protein CASSKVSGTALAYGTDTQYF. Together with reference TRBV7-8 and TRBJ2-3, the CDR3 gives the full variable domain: GAGVSQSPRYKVAKRGQDVALRCDPISGHVSLFWYQQALGQGPEFLTYFQNEAQLDKSGLPSDRFFAERPEGSVSTLKIQRTQQEDSAVYLCASSKVSGTALAYGTDTQYFGPGTRLTVL.

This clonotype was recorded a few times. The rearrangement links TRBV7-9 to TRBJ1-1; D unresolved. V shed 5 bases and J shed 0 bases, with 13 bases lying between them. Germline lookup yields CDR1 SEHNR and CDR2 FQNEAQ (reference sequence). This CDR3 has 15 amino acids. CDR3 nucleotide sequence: TGTGCCAGCAGCCCCCGGCAGGTGATGAACACTGAAGCTTTCTTT. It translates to CASSPRQVMNTEAFF.

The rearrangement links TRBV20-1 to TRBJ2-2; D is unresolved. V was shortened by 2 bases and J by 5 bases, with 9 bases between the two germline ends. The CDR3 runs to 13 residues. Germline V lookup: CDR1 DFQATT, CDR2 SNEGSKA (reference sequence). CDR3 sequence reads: CSARSHRTGELFF. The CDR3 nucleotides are TGCAGTGCTAGATCCCACAGAACCGGGGAGCTGTTTTTT.

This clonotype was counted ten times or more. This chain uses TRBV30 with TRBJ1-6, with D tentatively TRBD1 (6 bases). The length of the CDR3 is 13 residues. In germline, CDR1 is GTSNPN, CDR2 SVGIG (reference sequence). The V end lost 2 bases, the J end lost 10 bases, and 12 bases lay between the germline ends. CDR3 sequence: CAWSTHRESPLHF. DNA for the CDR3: TGTGCCTGGAGTACCCACAGGGAGTCACCCCTCCACTTT.